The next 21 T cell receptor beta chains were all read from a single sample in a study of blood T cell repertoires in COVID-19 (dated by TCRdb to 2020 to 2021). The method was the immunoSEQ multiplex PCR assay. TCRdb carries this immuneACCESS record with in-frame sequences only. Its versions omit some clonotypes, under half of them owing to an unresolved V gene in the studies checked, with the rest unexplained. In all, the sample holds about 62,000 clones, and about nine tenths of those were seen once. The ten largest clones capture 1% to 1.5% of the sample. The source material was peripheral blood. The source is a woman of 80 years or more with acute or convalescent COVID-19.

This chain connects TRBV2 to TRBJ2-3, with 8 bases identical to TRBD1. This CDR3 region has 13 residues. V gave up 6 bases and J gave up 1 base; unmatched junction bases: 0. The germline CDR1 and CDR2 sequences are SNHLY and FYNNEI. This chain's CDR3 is CASRDRGTDTQYF. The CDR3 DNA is TGTGCCAGCAGGGACAGGGGCACAGATACGCAGTATTTT.

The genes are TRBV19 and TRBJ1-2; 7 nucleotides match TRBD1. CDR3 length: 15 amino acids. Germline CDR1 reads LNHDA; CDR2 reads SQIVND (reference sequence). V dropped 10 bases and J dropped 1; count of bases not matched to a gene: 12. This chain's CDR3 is CATRDSHGGNYGYTF. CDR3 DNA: TGTGCCACGCGGGACAGCCATGGGGGTAACTATGGCTACACCTTC.

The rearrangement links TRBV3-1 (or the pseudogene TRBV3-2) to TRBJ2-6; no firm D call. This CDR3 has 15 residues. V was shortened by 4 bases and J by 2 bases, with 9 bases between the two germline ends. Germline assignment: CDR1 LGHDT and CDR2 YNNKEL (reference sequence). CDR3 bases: TGTGCCAGCAGCCCTCGCGTCACTGGGGCCAACGTCCTGACTTTC. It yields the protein CASSPRVTGANVLTF.

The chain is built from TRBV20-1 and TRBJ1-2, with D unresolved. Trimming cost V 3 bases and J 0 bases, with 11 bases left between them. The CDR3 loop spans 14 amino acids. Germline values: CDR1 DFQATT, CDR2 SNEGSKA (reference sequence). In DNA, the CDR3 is TGCAGTGCTAGTCAGGCAGCTGCTAACTATGGCTACACCTTC. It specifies CSASQAAANYGYTF.

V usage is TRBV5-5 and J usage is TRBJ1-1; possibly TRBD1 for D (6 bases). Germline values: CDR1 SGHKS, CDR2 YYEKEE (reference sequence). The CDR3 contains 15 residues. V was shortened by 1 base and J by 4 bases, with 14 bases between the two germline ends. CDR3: CASSLLDRTVTEAFF. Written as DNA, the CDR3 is TGTGCCAGCAGCTTGCTGGACAGAACTGTCACTGAAGCTTTCTTT.

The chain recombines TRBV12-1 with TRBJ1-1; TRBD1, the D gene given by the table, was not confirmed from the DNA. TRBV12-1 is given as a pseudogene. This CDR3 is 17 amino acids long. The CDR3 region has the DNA TGTGCCAGCACCTTGAAAGAACAAGTCAAAATGAACACTGAAGCTTTCTTT. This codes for CASTLKEQVKMNTEAFF.

CDR3 bases: TGTGCCTGGAGTGTTCTAGACGGAGACTCTGGAAACACCATATATTTT. This gives the protein CAWSVLDGDSGNTIYF. V gene TRBV30 combines with J gene TRBJ1-3; no definite D call. The CDR3 is 16 amino acids. Germline-derived CDR1 and CDR2 are GTSNPN and SVGIG (reference sequence). With 0 bases removed from V and 0 bases from J, the gap between germline ends came to 12 bases.

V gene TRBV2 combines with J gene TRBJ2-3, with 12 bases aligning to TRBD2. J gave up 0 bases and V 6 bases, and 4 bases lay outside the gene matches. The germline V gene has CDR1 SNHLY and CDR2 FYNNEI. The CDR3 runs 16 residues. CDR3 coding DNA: TGTGCCAGCAGAAGAGGACTAGCGGGGAGCACAGATACGCAGTATTTT. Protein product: CASRRGLAGSTDTQYF.

CDR3 coding DNA: TGCAGTGCTATAGACGCAGATACGCAGTATTTT. Protein: CSAIDADTQYF. The rearrangement joins TRBV20-1 to TRBJ2-3; no definite D call. V lost 4 bases, J lost 4 bases, and 6 bases lay in between. CDR3 size: 11 residues. CDR1 is DFQATT and CDR2 is SNEGSKA in the germline V gene (reference sequence).

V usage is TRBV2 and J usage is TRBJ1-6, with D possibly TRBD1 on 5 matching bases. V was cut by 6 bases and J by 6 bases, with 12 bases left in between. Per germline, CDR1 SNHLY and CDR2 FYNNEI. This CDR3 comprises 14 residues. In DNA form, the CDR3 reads TGTGCCAGCAGATCCCAGGGATTTAATTCACCCCTCCACTTT. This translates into CASRSQGFNSPLHF.

Here the CDR3 DNA reads TGTGCCAGCAGCCGTACAGGCAGGAGTCAGGATGGCTACACCTTC. It is translated as CASSRTGRSQDGYTF. This chain joins TRBV11-2 and TRBJ1-2, with D perhaps TRBD1 (5 bases). V lost 5 bases to trimming and J lost 6 bases, with 19 bases between them. The CDR3 is made up of 15 amino acids. Germline V lookup: CDR1 SGHAT, CDR2 FQNNGV.

As DNA, the CDR3 is TGTGCCAGCAGCTCCGCACTTCTGCGAAATGAGCAGTTCTTC. Protein: CASSSALLRNEQFF. The genes are TRBV7-2 and TRBJ2-1, with D uncertain. The CDR3 spans 14 residues. In germline, CDR1 is SGHTA, CDR2 FQGNSA. The V gene lost 4 bases and the J gene lost 7 bases, with 14 bases spanning the gap.

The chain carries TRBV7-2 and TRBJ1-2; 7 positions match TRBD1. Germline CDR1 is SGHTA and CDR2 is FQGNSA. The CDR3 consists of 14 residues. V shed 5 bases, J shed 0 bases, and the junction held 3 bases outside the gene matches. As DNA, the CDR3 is TGTGCCAGCAGCCCACAGGGGACTAACTATGGCTACACCTTC. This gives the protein CASSPQGTNYGYTF. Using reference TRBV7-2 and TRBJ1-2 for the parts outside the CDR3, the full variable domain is GAGVSQSPSNKVTEKGKDVELRCDPISGHTALYWYRQSLGQGLEFLIYFQGNSAPDKSGLPSDRFSAERTGGSVSTLTIQRTQQEDSAVYLCASSPQGTNYGYTFGSGTRLTVV.

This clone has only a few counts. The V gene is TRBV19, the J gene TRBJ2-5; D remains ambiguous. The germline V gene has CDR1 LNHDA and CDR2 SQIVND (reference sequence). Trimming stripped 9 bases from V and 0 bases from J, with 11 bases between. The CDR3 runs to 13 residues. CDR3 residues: CASSTENQETQYF. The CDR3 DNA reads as TGTGCCAGCTCTACAGAGAACCAAGAGACCCAGTACTTC.

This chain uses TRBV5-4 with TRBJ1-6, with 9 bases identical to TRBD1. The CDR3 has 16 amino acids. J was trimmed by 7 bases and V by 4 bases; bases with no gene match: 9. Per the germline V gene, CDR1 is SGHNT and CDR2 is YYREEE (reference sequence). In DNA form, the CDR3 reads TGTGCCAGCAGCCCGGTTCCGGACAGGGGAAATTCACCCCTCCACTTT. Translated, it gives CASSPVPDRGNSPLHF.

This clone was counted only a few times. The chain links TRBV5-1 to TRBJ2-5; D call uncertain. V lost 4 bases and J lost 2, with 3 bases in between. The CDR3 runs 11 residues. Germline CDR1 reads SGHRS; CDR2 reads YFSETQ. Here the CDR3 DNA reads TGCGCCAGCAGCCTACAAGAGACCCAGTACTTC. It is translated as CASSLQETQYF.

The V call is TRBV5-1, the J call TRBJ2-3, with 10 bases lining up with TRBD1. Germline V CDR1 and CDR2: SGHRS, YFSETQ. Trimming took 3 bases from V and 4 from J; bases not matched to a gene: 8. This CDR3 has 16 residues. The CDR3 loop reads CASSYEGTGAPDTQYF. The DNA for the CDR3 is TGCGCCAGCAGCTACGAAGGGACAGGGGCACCAGATACGCAGTATTTT.

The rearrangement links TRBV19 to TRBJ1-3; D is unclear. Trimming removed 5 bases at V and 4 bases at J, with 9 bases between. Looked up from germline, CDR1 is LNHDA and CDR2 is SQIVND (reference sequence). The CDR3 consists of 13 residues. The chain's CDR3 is CASSPVQGNTIYF. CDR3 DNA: TGTGCCAGTAGTCCCGTACAGGGAAACACCATATATTTT. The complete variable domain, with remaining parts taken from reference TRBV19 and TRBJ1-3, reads DGGITQSPKYLFRKEGQNVTLSCEQNLNHDAMYWYRQDPGQGLRLIYYSQIVNDFQKGDIAEGYSVSREKKESFPLTVTSAQKNPTAFYLCASSPVQGNTIYFGEGSWLTVV.

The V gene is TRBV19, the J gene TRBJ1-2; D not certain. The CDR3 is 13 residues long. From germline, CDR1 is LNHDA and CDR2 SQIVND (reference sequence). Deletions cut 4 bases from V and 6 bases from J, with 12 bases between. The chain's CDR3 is CASSSAAYNGYTF. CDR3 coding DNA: TGTGCCAGTAGTAGTGCAGCGTATAATGGCTACACCTTC.

CDR3 loop: CASGAIRADTQYF. DNA for the CDR3: TGTGCCAGCGGGGCGATACGGGCAGATACGCAGTATTTT. This chain joins TRBV6-5 and TRBJ2-3, with D maybe TRBD1 (5 bases). The germline V gene has CDR1 MNHEY and CDR2 SVGAGI. V lost 8 bases and J 4 bases, leaving 13 bases between the germline ends. The CDR3 runs 13 residues.

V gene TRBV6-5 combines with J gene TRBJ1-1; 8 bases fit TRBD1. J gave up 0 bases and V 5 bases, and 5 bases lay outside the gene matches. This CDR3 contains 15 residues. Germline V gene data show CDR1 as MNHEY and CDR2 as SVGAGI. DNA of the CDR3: TGTGCCAGCAGTCCTACAGGGGGGATGAACACTGAAGCTTTCTTT. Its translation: CASSPTGGMNTEAFF.